Following are 28 T cell receptor beta chains from one sample sequenced in a study of blood T cell repertoires in COVID-19. Profiled with immunoSEQ multiplex PCR; TCRdb holds only in-frame clones, not every one. The sample consists of fewer than 700,000 clones, roughly nine tenths of them appearing once. Sequencing used peripheral blood. These receptors all come from a woman aged 50 to 60 with COVID-19, enrolled during active disease.

Points on this clone: Other DNA sequences in the sample encode the same CDR3. The genes are TRBV30 and TRBJ1-3, with unresolved D. Trimming left V 0 bases short and J 1 base short, with 4 bases between. CDR1 is GTSNPN, CDR2 SVGIG, per germline (reference sequence). The CDR3 consists of 13 residues. CDR3 DNA sequence: TGTGCCTGGAGTGTCCGGTCTGGAAACACCATATATTTT. Translated: CAWSVRSGNTIYF.

The V gene is TRBV28, the J gene TRBJ1-2; maybe TRBD1 (5 bases). V dropped 4 bases and J dropped 5 bases, with 8 bases sitting between them. From germline, CDR1 is MDHEN and CDR2 SYDVKM. The CDR3 consists of 12 residues. The CDR3 sequence: CASSSGGYGYTF. CDR3 DNA sequence: TGTGCCAGCAGTTCGGGGGGATATGGCTACACCTTC.

V usage is TRBV11-2 and J usage is TRBJ2-7; 8 bases map to TRBD2. V lost 3 bases and J lost 3; bases outside the gene matches: 7. Germline values: CDR1 SGHAT, CDR2 FQNNGV. The CDR3 is made up of 15 amino acids. The chain's CDR3 is CASSFVTGGIYEQYF. CDR3 in DNA: TGTGCCAGCAGCTTTGTGACGGGGGGGATCTACGAGCAGTACTTC. Together with reference TRBV11-2 and TRBJ2-7, the CDR3 gives the full variable domain: EAGVAQSPRYKIIEKRQSVAFWCNPISGHATLYWYQQILGQGPKLLIQFQNNGVVDDSQLPKDRFSAERLKGVDSTLKIQPAKLEDSAVYLCASSFVTGGIYEQYFGPGTRLTVT.

The chain joins TRBV7-8 to TRBJ2-7, with D tentatively TRBD1 (6 bases). Between the trimmed V and J ends, which lost 6 bases and 6 bases, there was a span of 9 bases. Germline-derived CDR1 and CDR2 are SGHVS and FQNEAQ. The CDR3 has 11 residues. CDR3 protein: CASRQGPEQYF. CDR3 sequence (DNA): TGTGCCAGCAGACAGGGCCCCGAGCAGTACTTC. Based on the CDR3 plus reference TRBV7-8 and TRBJ2-7, the full variable domain is GAGVSQSPRYKVAKRGQDVALRCDPISGHVSLFWYQQALGQGPEFLTYFQNEAQLDKSGLPSDRFFAERPEGSVSTLKIQRTQQEDSAVYLCASRQGPEQYFGPGTRLTVT.

V and J are TRBV2 and TRBJ1-2; weak D call: TRBD1 (5 bases). Germline V gene sequence: CDR1 SNHLY, CDR2 FYNNEI. The CDR3 is 11 residues long. V lost 3 bases, J lost 11 bases, and 10 bases lay in between. The CDR3 reads CASSDPGHYTF. CDR3 nucleotides: TGTGCCAGCAGTGACCCAGGGCATTACACCTTC. The entire variable domain, with the rest obtained from reference TRBV2 and TRBJ1-2, is as follows: EPEVTQTPSHQVTQMGQEVILRCVPISNHLYFYWYRQILGQKVEFLVSFYNNEISEKSEIFDDQFSVERPDGSNFTLKIRSTKLEDSAMYFCASSDPGHYTFGSGTRLTVV.

The J gene is TRBJ2-3, the V gene TRBV5-1; TRBD2 matches 8 bases. V lost 0 bases and J lost 5; bases outside the gene matches: 17. The CDR3 has 19 residues. Germline-derived CDR1 and CDR2 are SGHRS and YFSETQ. In DNA form, the CDR3 reads TGCGCCAGCAGCTTGGAAAGCCCGCGGGGGGAAATAGAGATAGATACGCAGTATTTT. Its protein is CASSLESPRGEIEIDTQYF.

The rearrangement uses TRBV9 and TRBJ2-3; TRBD2 matches at 11 bases. V was pared by 4 bases and J by 4 bases, with 5 bases of the junction left unmatched. The CDR3 is 15 amino acids. The germline CDR1 and CDR2 sequences are SGDLS and YYNGEE. CDR3 region: CASSFSGGAPDTQYF. CDR3 DNA sequence: TGTGCCAGCAGCTTTAGCGGGGGGGCCCCAGATACGCAGTATTTT.

The genes are TRBV2 and TRBJ2-7; D is possibly TRBD1 (6 bases). The V and J ends lost 7 bases and 0 bases respectively, with 13 bases between them. Germline CDR1 and CDR2: SNHLY and FYNNEI. This CDR3 region has 14 residues. The CDR3 nucleotides are TGTGCCAGCATTCCTGACAGGAACTCCTACGAGCAGTACTTC. This gives the protein CASIPDRNSYEQYF.

The chain carries TRBV6-5 and TRBJ1-1; D remains ambiguous. Germline V lookup: CDR1 MNHEY, CDR2 SVGAGI. This CDR3 comprises 14 residues. The ends were cut back, 0 bases at V and 4 bases at J, with 9 bases in the middle. The CDR3: CASSYSTGSTEAFF. The CDR3 nucleotides read TGTGCCAGCAGTTACTCGACGGGAAGCACTGAAGCTTTCTTT.

The V call is TRBV30, the J call TRBJ1-2; D is undetermined. This CDR3 comprises 11 residues. The germline V gene has CDR1 GTSNPN and CDR2 SVGIG (reference sequence). The V end lost 3 bases, the J end lost 7 bases, and 9 bases lay between the germline ends. The CDR3 loop reads CAWSPLGGYTF. The DNA of the CDR3 is TGTGCCTGGAGCCCACTCGGTGGCTACACCTTC.

Concerning this clone itself: The sample has other DNA sequences that encode this CDR3 too. CDR3 loop: CASSRQGNYGYTF. Here the CDR3 DNA reads TGTGCCAGCAGTCGACAGGGAAACTATGGCTACACCTTC. This chain joins TRBV12-3 or TRBV12-4 and TRBJ1-2; 7 positions match TRBD1. Trimming at V came to 5 bases and at J to 2 bases, leaving 2 bases not matched to a gene. This CDR3 is built from 13 residues.

This sequence joins TRBV2 and TRBJ2-7; tentative D call: TRBD2 (6 bases). This CDR3 has 16 amino acids. The germline V gene encodes CDR1 SNHLY and CDR2 FYNNEI. The V and J ends lost 5 bases and 0 bases respectively, with 17 bases between them. The CDR3 sequence is CASSLGRREDSYEQYF. In DNA, the CDR3 is TGTGCCAGCAGTCTTGGCCGGAGGGAAGACTCCTACGAGCAGTACTTC.

The genes are TRBV28 and TRBJ1-3; D uncertain. The germline V and J ends were trimmed by 2 bases and 0 bases, with 8 bases remaining between them. This CDR3 region has 15 residues. From germline, CDR1 is MDHEN and CDR2 SYDVKM. This CDR3 is CASSLVWSSGNTIYF. The CDR3 DNA reads TGTGCCAGCAGTTTAGTGTGGAGCTCTGGAAACACCATATATTTT.

The CDR3 DNA reads as TGTGCCAGCAGTGATTACTCAGGGCCCTCTGGAAACACCATATATTTT. It specifies CASSDYSGPSGNTIYF. The V gene is TRBV6-1, the J gene TRBJ1-3; perhaps TRBD1 as D (5 bases). Germline CDR1 is MNHNS and CDR2 is SASEGT. V lost 3 bases to trimming and J lost 0 bases, with 12 bases between them. The CDR3 is 16 amino acids.

The chain employs TRBV10-3 and TRBJ1-1; D gene ambiguous. V dropped 3 bases and J dropped 2 bases, with 7 bases sitting between them. Germline values: CDR1 ENHRY, CDR2 SYGVKD. This CDR3 is built from 13 residues. The CDR3 coding sequence is TGTGCCATCAGTGACGAGGGAAACACTGAAGCTTTCTTT. Residues: CAISDEGNTEAFF.

J is TRBJ1-2 and V is TRBV7-9; 7 bases match TRBD1. The ends lost 7 bases at V and 3 bases at J; junction bases unmatched: 11. This CDR3 has 15 residues. Germline V gene lookup returns CDR1 SEHNR and CDR2 FQNEAQ (reference sequence). The CDR3 protein is CASTRGEGSDYGYTF. CDR3 coding DNA: TGTGCCAGCACCAGGGGGGAGGGTTCGGACTATGGCTACACCTTC.

The chain uses TRBV5-6 and TRBJ2-3; 11 bases match TRBD2. The CDR3 is 17 residues long. CDR1 is SGHDT, CDR2 YYEEEE, per germline. After removal of 3 bases from V and 4 bases from J, the junction contained 10 bases not matched to a gene. For the CDR3, the DNA is TGTGCCAGCAGCTACACTAGCGGGGGCGTCCCCGCAGATACGCAGTATTTT. It translates to CASSYTSGGVPADTQYF.

The gene calls are TRBV30 and TRBJ2-2; D unresolved. The CDR3 spans 11 residues. Deletions cut 3 bases from V and 6 bases from J, with 5 bases between. Germline V lookup: CDR1 GTSNPN, CDR2 SVGIG (reference sequence). The CDR3 is CAWRQAGELFF. DNA for the CDR3: TGTGCCTGGAGGCAGGCCGGGGAGCTGTTTTTT.

The chain joins TRBV5-1 to TRBJ1-4; D is possibly TRBD1 (6 bases). CDR1 SGHRS and CDR2 YFSETQ come from the germline V gene. The CDR3 consists of 13 residues. Trimming took off 1 base at V and 6 bases at J, with 7 bases between the two ends. CDR3 sequence: CASSLRQDEKLFF. CDR3 bases: TGCGCCAGCAGCTTGCGACAGGATGAAAAACTGTTTTTT.

The chain uses TRBV10-2 and TRBJ1-4, with no clear D. Germline assignment: CDR1 WSHSY and CDR2 SAAADI. This CDR3 has 14 residues. V lost 10 bases and J lost 1, with 13 bases in between. Here the CDR3 DNA reads TGCGCCACCAAACCCAGATTAACTAATGAAAAACTGTTTTTT. Translated, it gives CATKPRLTNEKLFF.

CDR3 protein: CASSVGPEAYEQYF. The DNA for the CDR3 is TGTGCCAGCAGCGTAGGACCTGAGGCCTACGAGCAGTACTTC. This chain links TRBV9 with TRBJ2-7; D call uncertain. The CDR3 runs to 14 residues. CDR1 is SGDLS and CDR2 is YYNGEE in the germline V gene. Trimming stripped 0 bases from V and 2 bases from J, with 9 bases between.

J is TRBJ1-4 and V is TRBV9; 7 bases are a match to TRBD1. J lost 8 bases, V lost 6 bases, and 7 bases had no gene match. From germline, CDR1 is SGDLS and CDR2 YYNGEE. The CDR3 runs to 13 residues. The CDR3 region has the DNA TGTGCCAGCACCGACAGGGCGGAGGAAAAACTGTTTTTT. Amino acids: CASTDRAEEKLFF.

The gene calls are TRBV10-3 and TRBJ1-1; D perhaps matches TRBD1 (5 bases). V lost 2 bases, J lost 3 bases, and 10 bases lay in between. Per germline, CDR1 ENHRY and CDR2 SYGVKD. The CDR3 consists of 14 residues. CDR3 residues: CAISEPGGDTEAFF. The DNA of the CDR3 is TGTGCCATCAGTGAGCCTGGGGGGGACACTGAAGCTTTCTTT.

This clone has just one count. J is TRBJ2-6 and V is TRBV11-2, with D maybe TRBD1 (6 bases). CDR3 size: 15 residues. CDR1 and CDR2 (germline): SGHAT, FQNNGV. With 5 bases removed from V and 4 bases from J, the gap between germline ends came to 12 bases. The chain's CDR3 is CASSPTGTGANVLTF. The DNA for the CDR3 is TGTGCCAGCAGCCCTACCGGGACAGGGGCCAACGTCCTGACTTTC. Supplemented by reference TRBV11-2 and TRBJ2-6, the full variable domain reads EAGVAQSPRYKIIEKRQSVAFWCNPISGHATLYWYQQILGQGPKLLIQFQNNGVVDDSQLPKDRFSAERLKGVDSTLKIQPAKLEDSAVYLCASSPTGTGANVLTFGAGSRLTVL.

This rearrangement joins TRBV5-8 to TRBJ1-5; 9 bases fit TRBD1. The J segment lost 2 bases and the V segment lost 4 bases, leaving 1 base of the junction unmatched. CDR3 length equals 14 residues. Germline V gene sequence: CDR1 SGHTS, CDR2 YDEGEE. This CDR3 reads CASSRTGGNQPQHF. The CDR3 DNA follows: TGTGCCAGCAGCCGGACAGGGGGCAATCAGCCCCAGCATTTT.

The chain couples TRBV30 to TRBJ1-4, with D hard to call. Looked up from germline, CDR1 is GTSNPN and CDR2 is SVGIG (reference sequence). The ends were cut back, 2 bases at V and 4 bases at J, with 11 bases in the middle. The length of the CDR3 is 14 residues. CDR3 loop: CAWSRGLGNEKLFF. In DNA form, the CDR3 reads TGTGCCTGGAGTCGGGGTCTCGGTAATGAAAAACTGTTTTTT.

The chain is built from TRBV7-3 and TRBJ2-2; weak D call: TRBD1 (5 bases). Germline CDR1 and CDR2: SGHTA and FQGTGA. V was cut by 5 bases and J by 0 bases, with 13 bases left in between. The CDR3 contains 16 residues. The CDR3 region is CASSPRQIANTGELFF. The CDR3 DNA reads as TGTGCCAGCAGCCCTCGACAGATTGCGAACACCGGGGAGCTGTTTTTT.

This rearrangement joins TRBV6-5 to TRBJ1-2; perhaps TRBD1 as D (6 bases). The germline gives CDR1 MNHEY, CDR2 SVGAGI. V lost 6 bases and J lost 4, with 15 bases in between. The CDR3 contains 14 residues. CDR3 nucleotide sequence: TGTGCCAGCAGAGCGAATCCAGGGGCCTATGGCTACACCTTC. Translated: CASRANPGAYGYTF.